This T cell receptor beta chain is from a study of blood T cell repertoires in COVID-19. Study as a whole: Researchers got acute and convalescent COVID-19 samples from the United States, Italy and Spain.

Assignments of participants to cohorts depended upon their own reported clinical history. Individuals in the exposed group had encountered a COVID-19 case within 2 weeks preceding study entry. Only a few counts were recorded for this clone. In the original analysis: By means of reference gene primer amplification, nucleated cell counts were estimated. TCRdb's table, derived via immunoSEQ multiplex PCR, lists solely in-frame clones and lacks some. That table supplies the V and J calls and clone size; D and trimming were determined from the DNA. The sample gives over 200,000 clones, about 90% of which show up once; more than 12% is in the top ten. The CDR3 length is 15 residues. Per the germline V gene, CDR1 is SGDLS and CDR2 is YYNGEE. Deletions cut 3 bases from V and 1 base from J, with 13 bases between.

The J gene is TRBJ1-2, the V gene TRBV9; D might be TRBD1 (6 bases). Sequencing input: PBMCs or T cells enriched from blood (not recorded which). The clonotype originates from a young man who had been exposed to COVID-19. As DNA, the CDR3 is TGTGCCAGCAGCGCAGCGACAGGAGATAACTATGGCTACACCTTC. Translation gives CASSAATGDNYGYTF.